These T cell receptor beta chains were read from a single sample in a study of cytomegalovirus exposure and HLA in healthy donors. The data were produced by immunoSEQ multiplex PCR, yet TCRdb's version contains in-frame clones alone and is incomplete. The table shows more than 150,000 clones, with 80% to 85% occurring only once. Input material: PBMCs. Receptor source: a woman aged 18-29 years in good health and CMV-seronegative. The CDR3 runs from the conserved cysteine through the conserved F or W. A D gene is named only where the DNA matches it firmly. Size values are once, few and many counts, or a class for expanded clones, and some rows have none.

v_call	d_call	j_call	clone_size	cdr3_nt	cdr3_aa
TRBV14	NA	TRBJ1-2	NA	TGTGCCAGCAGCCAAGTGACAGACTATGGCTACACCTTC	CASSQVTDYGYTF
TRBV9	TRBD2	TRBJ2-4	NA	TGTGCCAGCAGCGCCAGACTAGCGGGGGGATCAAAAAACAGTCAGTACTTC	CASSARLAGGSKNSQYF
TRBV5-1	TRBD2	TRBJ2-4	NA	TGCGCCAGCAGCCGAGGGACTAGCGCGGCAAACAGTCAGTACTTC	CASSRGTSAANSQYF
TRBV15	TRBD2	TRBJ2-7	NA	TGTGCCACCAGCAAGCGGGGGGCATCCTACGAGCAGTACTTC	CATSKRGASYEQYF
TRBV19	NA	TRBJ1-4	NA	TGTGCCAGTAGTATGGCAGGGGCCTATGAAAAACTGTTTTTT	CASSMAGAYEKLFF
TRBV6-5	NA	TRBJ2-7	NA	TGTGCCAGCAGAAACCTCTTCGGCTACGAGCAGTACTTC	CASRNLFGYEQYF
TRBV2	TRBD1	TRBJ2-7	NA	TGTGCCAGCAGTGGTCGAGGTTACGGACAGGGACAATCCTACGAGCAGTACTTC	CASSGRGYGQGQSYEQYF
TRBV6-1	TRBD2	TRBJ2-1	few	TGTGCCAGCAGTGAAAGGGAACTAGCGGGGGAGTTCTCGAATACCCGACGGCAGTTCTTC	CASSERELAGEFSNTRRQFF
TRBV5-1	TRBD1	TRBJ2-2	NA	TGCGCCAGCAGCTTGGAGGGACAGGGGTTGACCGGGGAGCTGTTTTTT	CASSLEGQGLTGELFF
TRBV5-8	NA	TRBJ2-6	NA	TGTGCCAGCAGCTTGGGCGTGGGCCCGGCCAACGTCCTGACTTTC	CASSLGVGPANVLTF
TRBV6-1	NA	TRBJ2-7	NA	TGTGCCAGCAGTGAACAACACCTGTCCTACGAGCAGTACTTC	CASSEQHLSYEQYF
TRBV11-3	NA	TRBJ2-7	NA	TGTGCCAGCAGCTTAATCAGAAACGAGCAGTACTTC	CASSLIRNEQYF
TRBV5-4	NA	TRBJ2-1	NA	TGTGCCAGCAGCCACCCAGGGGCCAACAATGAGCAGTTCTTC	CASSHPGANNEQFF
TRBV6-4	TRBD2	TRBJ2-1	NA	TGTGCCAGCAGTAGCGGGGGGGGATACAATGAGCAGTTCTTC	CASSSGGGYNEQFF
TRBV5-1	TRBD1	TRBJ2-1	NA	TGCGCCAGCAAATTCCAGGGGGCCGACAATGAGCAGTTCTTC	CASKFQGADNEQFF
TRBV6-5	TRBD2	TRBJ2-1	NA	TGTGCCAGCAGTTACCTAGCGGGGGGGCCCAATGAGCAGTTCTTC	CASSYLAGGPNEQFF
TRBV5-1	NA	TRBJ1-2	once	TGCGCCAGCAGCTTGGCCAGGGTCGGTGGCTACACCTTC	CASSLARVGGYTF
TRBV19	NA	TRBJ1-1	NA	TGTGCCAGTAGTATTGGGACGGGAGGGAGAACTGAAGCTTTCTTT	CASSIGTGGRTEAFF
TRBV28	NA	TRBJ2-4	once	TGTGCCACCCACGTGGCGACCGGCGGAAACATTCAGTACTTC	CATHVATGGNIQYF
TRBV5-1	TRBD1	TRBJ2-7	NA	TGCGCCAGCAGCGTAGGACAGGGGGGCTACGAGCAGTACTTC	CASSVGQGGYEQYF
TRBV18	NA	TRBJ2-1	NA	TGTGCCAGCTCACCACCGAAGGGGAGGTCCTACAATGAGCAGTTCTTC	CASSPPKGRSYNEQFF
TRBV19	NA	TRBJ1-1	few	TGTGCCAGTAGGGTCGGTTGGGGCAACCGGAACACTGAAGCTTTCTTT	CASRVGWGNRNTEAFF
TRBV6-5	TRBD1	TRBJ1-1	NA	TGTGCCAGCAGCCCAACCCACAGGGGGAACACTGAAGCTTTCTTT	CASSPTHRGNTEAFF
TRBV5-4	NA	TRBJ1-6	NA	TGTGCCAGCAGCGCGGGACTATCTTCGGGTTCACCCCTCCACTTT	CASSAGLSSGSPLHF
TRBV4-1	NA	TRBJ2-7	NA	TGCGCCAGCAGCCAAGTATCGCAGGCCAAGCAGTACTTC	CASSQVSQAKQYF
TRBV6-5	NA	TRBJ2-7	NA	TGTGCCAGCAGTTACTCACGACAGGCCTACGAGCAGTACTTC	CASSYSRQAYEQYF
TRBV6-5	NA	TRBJ2-4	NA	TGTGCCAGCAGTTACTCGAGAGGGTTCGGAAACATTCAGTACTTC	CASSYSRGFGNIQYF
TRBV5-1	NA	TRBJ2-7	NA	TGCGCCAGCAGCTCCCGGGGTTACGAGCAGTACTTC	CASSSRGYEQYF
TRBV5-8	NA	TRBJ2-1	NA	TGTGCCAGCAGTCTCTTGGACTCTAATGAGCAGTTCTTC	CASSLLDSNEQFF
TRBV5-1	NA	TRBJ1-3	NA	TGCGCCAGCAGCCCGGTGGCGGCCAGCTCTGGAAACACCATATATTTT	CASSPVAASSGNTIYF
TRBV9	NA	TRBJ1-2	once	TGTGCCAGCAGCGGTGACCCGGGGGGGACCTCTGGCTACACCTTC	CASSGDPGGTSGYTF
TRBV4-1	TRBD2	TRBJ2-3	NA	TGCGCCAGCAGCCGAGGCTGGAACGAGCTGGGGGGGTTAGATACGCAGTATTTT	CASSRGWNELGGLDTQYF
TRBV19	TRBD2	TRBJ2-3	few	TGTGCCAGTCTGATGATAGCGGGGTCTACAGATACGCAGTATTTT	CASLMIAGSTDTQYF
TRBV6-5	NA	TRBJ1-2	NA	TGTGCCAGCAGTACACAACAGGAAAACTATGGCTACACCTTC	CASSTQQENYGYTF
TRBV6-5	TRBD2	TRBJ2-3	NA	TGTGCCAGCAGTTACCTAGCGGGGGGACACACAGATACGCAGTATTTT	CASSYLAGGHTDTQYF
TRBV2	NA	TRBJ1-6	NA	TGTGCCAGCAGTGCAAACAGAGCTAATTCACCCCTCCACTTT	CASSANRANSPLHF
TRBV27	NA	TRBJ2-2	NA	TGTGCCAGCAGTTTAAGTTACGGGAACACCGGGGAGCTGTTTTTT	CASSLSYGNTGELFF
TRBV4-2	NA	TRBJ1-4	NA	TGTGCCAGCAGCCAAGATTTCCGGGGATTTAATGAAAAACTGTTTTTT	CASSQDFRGFNEKLFF
TRBV9	NA	TRBJ2-3	NA	TGTGCCAGCAGCGACGGGGGTATGGTTTCTACGCAGTATTTT	CASSDGGMVSTQYF
TRBV5-6	NA	TRBJ1-1	NA	TGTGCCAGCAGCTTGGCCCCAGGGAACACTGAAGCTTTCTTT	CASSLAPGNTEAFF